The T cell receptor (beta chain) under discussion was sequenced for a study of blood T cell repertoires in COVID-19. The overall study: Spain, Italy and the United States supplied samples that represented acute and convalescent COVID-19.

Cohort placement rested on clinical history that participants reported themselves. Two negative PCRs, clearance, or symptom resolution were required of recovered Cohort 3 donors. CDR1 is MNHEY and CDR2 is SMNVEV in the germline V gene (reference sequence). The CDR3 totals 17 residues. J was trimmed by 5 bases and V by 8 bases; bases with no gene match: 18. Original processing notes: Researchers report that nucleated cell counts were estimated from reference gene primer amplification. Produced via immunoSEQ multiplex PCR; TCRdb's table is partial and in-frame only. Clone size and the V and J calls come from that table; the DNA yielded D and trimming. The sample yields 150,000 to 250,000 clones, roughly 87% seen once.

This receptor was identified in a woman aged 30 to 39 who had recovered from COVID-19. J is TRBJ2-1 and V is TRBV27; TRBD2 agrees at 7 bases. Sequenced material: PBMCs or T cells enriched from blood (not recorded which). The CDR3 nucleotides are TGTGCCAGCGTACTAACCGGGGGGAGGGCCGTTGACAATGAGCAGTTCTTC. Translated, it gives CASVLTGGRAVDNEQFF.